The present TCR beta chain was sequenced within a study of early T cells in non-severe SARS-CoV-2 infection. Study at large: Chains stayed unpaired after sequencing of bulk RNA from unsorted whole blood. Whole-study findings and limits: Clonotype matching in VDJdb favored anti-spike CD8 responses and did not capture private and CD4 specificities.

A word on this clonotype: What it binds is unknown.

Unique molecular identifiers were added to individual cDNA molecules. Each CDR3 protein gets one entry after TCRdb re-called the 5' RACE reads with MiXCR. Here the sample spans roughly 35,000 distinct CDR3 sequences, approximately 5.3% being singletons. This CDR3 has 15 amino acids. Germline CDR1 and CDR2: MDHEN and SYDVKM. V shed 3 bases and J shed 10 bases, with 16 bases lying between them. V and J are TRBV28 and TRBJ1-6; a possible D gene is TRBD1 (5 bases). This TCR was sampled from an adult who was a healthcare worker with PCR-confirmed SARS-CoV-2 infection or an uninfected control (not recorded which). Sequenced: whole blood. The DNA for the CDR3 is TGTGCCAGCAGTTTGCCCGGGGCAGCGTGGTCACCCCTCCACTTT. Protein sequence: CASSLPGAAWSPLHF.